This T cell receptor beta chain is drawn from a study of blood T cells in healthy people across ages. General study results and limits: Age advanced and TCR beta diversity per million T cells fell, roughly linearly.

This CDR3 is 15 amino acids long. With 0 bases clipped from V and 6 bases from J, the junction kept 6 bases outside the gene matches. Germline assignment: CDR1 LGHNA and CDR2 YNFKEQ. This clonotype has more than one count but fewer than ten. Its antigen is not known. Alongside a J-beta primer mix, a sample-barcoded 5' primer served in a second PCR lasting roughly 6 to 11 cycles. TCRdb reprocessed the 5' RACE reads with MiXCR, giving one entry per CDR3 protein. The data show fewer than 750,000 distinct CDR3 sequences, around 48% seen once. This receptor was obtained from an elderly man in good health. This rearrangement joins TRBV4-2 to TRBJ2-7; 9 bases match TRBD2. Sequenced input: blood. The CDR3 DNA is TGTGCCAGCAGCCAAGAGCCGGGACTAGCCTCCGAGCAGTACTTC. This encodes CASSQEPGLASEQYF.